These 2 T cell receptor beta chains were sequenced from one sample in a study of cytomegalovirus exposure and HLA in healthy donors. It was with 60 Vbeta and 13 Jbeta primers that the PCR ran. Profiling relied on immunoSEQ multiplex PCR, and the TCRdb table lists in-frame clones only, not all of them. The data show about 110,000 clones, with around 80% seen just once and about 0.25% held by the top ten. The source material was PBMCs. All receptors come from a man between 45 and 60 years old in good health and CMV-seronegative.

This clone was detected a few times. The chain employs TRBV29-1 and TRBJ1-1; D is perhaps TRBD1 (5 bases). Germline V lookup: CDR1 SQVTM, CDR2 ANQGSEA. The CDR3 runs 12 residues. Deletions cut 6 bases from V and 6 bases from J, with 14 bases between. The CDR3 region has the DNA TGCAGCGTCGTAAGGGGTGGGTCTGAAGCTTTCTTT. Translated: CSVVRGGSEAFF.

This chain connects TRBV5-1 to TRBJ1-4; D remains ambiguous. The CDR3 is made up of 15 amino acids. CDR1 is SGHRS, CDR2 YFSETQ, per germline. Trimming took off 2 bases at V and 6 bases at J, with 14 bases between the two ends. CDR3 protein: CASSLVHDGDEKLFF. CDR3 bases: TGCGCCAGCAGCTTAGTTCACGATGGAGATGAAAAACTGTTTTTT.